This T cell receptor beta chain is from a study of graft-versus-host responses after intestinal transplantation. Study-wide points: Some GvH clones were seen earlier in gut or blood, suggesting intestinal origin.

The germline V and J ends were trimmed by 5 bases and 2 bases, with 19 bases remaining between them. The germline V gene encodes CDR1 SGHTA and CDR2 FQGNSA. The CDR3 has 17 amino acids. Sequencing used immunoSEQ multiplex PCR; TCRdb keeps in-frame clones, though not all of them. The sample contains roughly 60,000 clones, roughly 89% of which appear only once. In the case of this clone: The antigen is unknown.

The chain couples TRBV7-2 to TRBJ1-5, with a possible D match to TRBD1 (5 bases). The origin of this receptor is a human patient who received an intestinal transplant, so some T cells may come from the graft donor. The sequenced sample was PBMCs, obtained about 120 days after intestinal transplantation. CDR3 sequence: CASSPGRARGGNQPQHF. Here the CDR3 DNA reads TGTGCCAGCAGCCCAGGACGGGCCCGAGGGGGCAATCAGCCCCAGCATTTT.